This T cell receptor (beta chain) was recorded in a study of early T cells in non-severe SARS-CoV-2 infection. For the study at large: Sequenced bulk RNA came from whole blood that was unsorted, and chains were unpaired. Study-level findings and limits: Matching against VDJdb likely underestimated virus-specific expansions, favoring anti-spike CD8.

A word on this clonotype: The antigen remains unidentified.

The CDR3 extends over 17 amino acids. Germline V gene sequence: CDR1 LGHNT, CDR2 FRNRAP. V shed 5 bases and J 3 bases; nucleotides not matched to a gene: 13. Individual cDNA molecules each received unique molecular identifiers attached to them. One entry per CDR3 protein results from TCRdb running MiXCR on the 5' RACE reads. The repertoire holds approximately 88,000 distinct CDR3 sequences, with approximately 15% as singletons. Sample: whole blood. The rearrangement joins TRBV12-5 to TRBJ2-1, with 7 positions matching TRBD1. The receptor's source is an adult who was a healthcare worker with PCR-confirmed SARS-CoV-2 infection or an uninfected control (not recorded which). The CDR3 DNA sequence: TGTGCTAGTGGTGCGTACCCCCGGGACAGCATCTACAATGAGCAGTTCTTC. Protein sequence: CASGAYPRDSIYNEQFF.